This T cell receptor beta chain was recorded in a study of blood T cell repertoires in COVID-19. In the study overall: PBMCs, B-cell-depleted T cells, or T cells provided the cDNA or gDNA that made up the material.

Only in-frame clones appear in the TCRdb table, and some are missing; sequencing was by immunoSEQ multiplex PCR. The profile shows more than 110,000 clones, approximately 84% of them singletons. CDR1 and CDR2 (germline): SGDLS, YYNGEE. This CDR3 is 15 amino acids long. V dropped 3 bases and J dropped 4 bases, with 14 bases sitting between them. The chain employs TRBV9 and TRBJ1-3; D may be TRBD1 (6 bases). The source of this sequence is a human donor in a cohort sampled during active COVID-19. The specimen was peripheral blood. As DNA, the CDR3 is TGTGCCAGCAGCGCGACACAGGGTTCGGGAAACACCATATATTTT. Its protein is CASSATQGSGNTIYF.